These T cell receptor beta chains were read from a single sample in a study of T-cell reconstitution after alpha-beta-depleted transplantation in children. TCRdb fed the PCR reads into MiXCR, producing one record per CDR3 protein. Here the sample spans fewer than 700,000 distinct CDR3 sequences, roughly 13% being singletons. The sequences come from PBMCs, mostly from graft donor cells, collected 360 days after TCRalphabeta/CD19-depleted stem cell transplant. The receptors derive from a male patient under 18 who had a stem cell transplant for acute myeloid leukemia, so the T cells may come from the graft donor. Each CDR3 is given with its conserved first and last residue. The D gene is left open where the match is weak. Expanded clones are given a class, and other clones once, few, many or no size at all.

d_gene,v_gene,j_gene,abundance,CDR3nt,CDR3aa
TRBD2,TRBV29-1,TRBJ2-1,many,TGCAGCGTTGTGCTAGCGGGATCCCCCAACAATGAGCAGTTCTTC,CSVVLAGSPNNEQFF
TRBD2,TRBV29-1,TRBJ2-2,few,TGCAGCGTTGCCCCCTTTACGAAAGCGGGAGGGGGCACCGGGGAGCTGTTTTTT,CSVAPFTKAGGGTGELFF
TRBD2,TRBV12-3/TRBV12-4,TRBJ2-1,NA,TGTGCCAGCAGTTTTTGGGAGATAGCGGGAGCCTTCGGGAATGAGCAGTTCTTC,CASSFWEIAGAFGNEQFF
TRBD1,TRBV28,TRBJ2-5,many,TGTGCCAGCAGTACCCGGGACAGGGCTGGGGGAGAGACCCAGTACTTC,CASSTRDRAGGETQYF
NA,TRBV28,TRBJ1-2,few,TGTGCCAGCAGCCTTAATCTACTTAACTATGGCTACACCTTC,CASSLNLLNYGYTF
TRBD2,TRBV12-3/TRBV12-4,TRBJ2-3,many,TGTGCCAGCAGTTTGGGGACTAGGAGATCAGATACGCAGTATTTT,CASSLGTRRSDTQYF
NA,TRBV18,TRBJ2-3,NA,TGTGCCAGCTCACCATACACTTTTCTAGCACAACAGGGATGGAGCACAGATACGCAGTATTTT,CASSPYTFLAQQGWSTDTQYF
NA,TRBV28,TRBJ2-5,NA,TGTGCCAGCATTGACCCCGGTTTCAGGGAGACCCAGTACTTC,CASIDPGFRETQYF
TRBD2,TRBV12-3/TRBV12-4,TRBJ2-2,few,TGTGCCAGCAGTTTACCTAGCGGGAGAGCCGGGGAGCTGTTTTTT,CASSLPSGRAGELFF
NA,TRBV6-4,TRBJ2-3,many,TGTGCCAGCAGTAAACAGGCTAGCACAGATACGCAGTATTTT,CASSKQASTDTQYF
TRBD2,TRBV9,TRBJ2-1,few,TGTGCCAGCAGCGAACCGGGACTAGCGGGACTTGGGAATGAGCAGTTCTTC,CASSEPGLAGLGNEQFF
NA,TRBV7-2,TRBJ2-7,NA,TGTGCCAGCAGCCTTACACCCGACAGATACGAGCAGTACTTC,CASSLTPDRYEQYF
TRBD2,TRBV7-3,TRBJ2-3,many,TGTGCCAGCAGCTTAAAGGATGTCGGGACGGGTGGCACTAGCGGATCCACAGATACGCAGTATTTT,CASSLKDVGTGGTSGSTDTQYF
TRBD1,TRBV10-3,TRBJ2-5,few,TGTGCCATCCGAGGCAGGGGGGAGACCCAGTACTTC,CAIRGRGETQYF
NA,TRBV6-2/TRBV6-3,TRBJ2-1,NA,TGTGCCAGCAGTTACCAAGGTGGGGATGAGCAGTTCTTC,CASSYQGGDEQFF
TRBD2,TRBV7-2,TRBJ2-7,NA,TGTGCCAGCAGCGTGGGGCTAGCGGGAGTATACTACGAGCAGTACTTC,CASSVGLAGVYYEQYF
TRBD1,TRBV20-1,TRBJ2-7,NA,TGCAGTGCTAGAGATCAGATGGTGGGACAGATCTACGAGCAGTACTTC,CSARDQMVGQIYEQYF
TRBD1,TRBV7-6,TRBJ1-1,NA,TGTGCCAGCAGCCCCCGGGACAGGGGAAAGAGTGAAGCTTTCTTT,CASSPRDRGKSEAFF
NA,TRBV29-1,TRBJ2-1,few,TGCAGCGTTTCCGAGACGGGAGCCTACAATGAGCAGTTCTTC,CSVSETGAYNEQFF
TRBD2,TRBV4-2,TRBJ2-5,many,TGTGCCAGCAGCCAGAGGCTAGCGGGGGAAGAGACCCAGTACTTC,CASSQRLAGEETQYF
NA,TRBV18,TRBJ1-4,NA,TGTGCCAGCTCACCACCCGTGGGTAATGAAAAACTGTTTTTT,CASSPPVGNEKLFF
NA,TRBV15,TRBJ2-7,NA,TGTGCCACCAGCAGAGCGGGACTCCCCTACGAGCAGTACTTC,CATSRAGLPYEQYF
NA,TRBV12-3/TRBV12-4,TRBJ2-1,few,TGTGCCAGCACCTGGAGGCAGGGTAACAATGAGCAGTTCTTC,CASTWRQGNNEQFF
NA,TRBV20-1,TRBJ1-6,many,TGCAGTGCTAGAGATACGCGAGGGAAAACCTATAATTCACCCCTCCACTTT,CSARDTRGKTYNSPLHF
TRBD1,TRBV20-1,TRBJ1-2,once,TGCAGTGCTAGAGAGGACAGGGCGCTCTATGGCTACACCTTC,CSAREDRALYGYTF
TRBD1,TRBV6-2/TRBV6-3,TRBJ2-7,NA,TGTGCCAGCCGTCTCTCGGGACAGGGTAGAACCTACGAGCAGTACTTC,CASRLSGQGRTYEQYF
NA,TRBV18,TRBJ2-7,NA,TGTGCCAGCTCAGCCACGGGACGCTTGATCTACGAGCAGTACTTC,CASSATGRLIYEQYF
TRBD2,TRBV7-6,TRBJ2-3,NA,TGTGCCAGCAGCTTAGTCCTAAGCGCCACTAGCGGACACACAGATACGCAGTATTTT,CASSLVLSATSGHTDTQYF
TRBD2,TRBV6-1,TRBJ2-1,NA,TGTGCCAGCAGTACCTCAGCGGGAGGGCCTTGGAATGAGCAGTTCTTC,CASSTSAGGPWNEQFF
NA,TRBV20-1,TRBJ2-2,few,TGCAGTGCTAGTTTCCAGGGGAACACCGGGGAGCTGTTTTTT,CSASFQGNTGELFF
NA,TRBV14,TRBJ2-7,NA,TGTGCCAGCAGCCACGGTTGGGCCTACGAGCAGTACTTC,CASSHGWAYEQYF
TRBD2,TRBV4-2,TRBJ2-7,NA,TGTGCCAGCAGCCAAGGCCCACTAGCGGGAGTGCAATACGAGCAGTACTTC,CASSQGPLAGVQYEQYF
NA,TRBV2,TRBJ1-6,NA,TGTGCCAGCAGCCCAGACAGACTCTCCTATAATTCACCCCTCCACTTT,CASSPDRLSYNSPLHF
TRBD2,TRBV11-1,TRBJ2-7,NA,TGTGCCAGCAGCTTTGGCGGGAGAGGGAACGAGCAGTACTTC,CASSFGGRGNEQYF
TRBD2,TRBV7-9,TRBJ2-7,NA,TGTGCCAGCAGCTCGCGACTAGCGGGAGTCGGTGAGCAGTACTTC,CASSSRLAGVGEQYF